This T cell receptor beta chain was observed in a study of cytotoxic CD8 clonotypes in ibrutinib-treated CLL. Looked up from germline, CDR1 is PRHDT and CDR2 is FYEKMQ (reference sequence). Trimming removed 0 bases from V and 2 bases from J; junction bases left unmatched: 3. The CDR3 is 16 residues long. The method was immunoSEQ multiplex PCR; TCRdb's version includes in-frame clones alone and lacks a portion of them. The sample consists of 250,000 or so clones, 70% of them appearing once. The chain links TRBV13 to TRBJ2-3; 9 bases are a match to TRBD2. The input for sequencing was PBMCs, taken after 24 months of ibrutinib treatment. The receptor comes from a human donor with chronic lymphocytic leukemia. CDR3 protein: CASSLGLAGHTDTQYF. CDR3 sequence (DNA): TGTGCCAGCAGCTTAGGCCTAGCGGGGCACACAGATACGCAGTATTTT.